This T cell receptor (beta chain) was captured by sequencing in a study of cytomegalovirus exposure and HLA in healthy donors (dated by TCRdb to the late 2010s). As for the study more broadly: An earlier analysis of approximately 550 of the donors reported more than 250 Gb of sequence data and some 120 million unique TCR beta sequences from about 200 million T cells. An early release covering roughly 640 HLA-typed donors comprised approximately 290 gigabases of sequencing data and tens of millions of unique TCR sequences. Of the 300 to 450 genotyped donors, 65% to 90% were placed in the genetic ancestry cluster associated with self-reported Caucasian donors. The study was designed to test whether signatures of past pathogen exposure could be identified by cataloging public T cell receptors. The T cell repertoires of 666 subjects were profiled by immunosequencing and related to cytomegalovirus serostatus. Along with the roughly 610-subject first cohort, a separate validation cohort of over a hundred different subjects was used. High-throughput TCR immunosequencing, statistical association of individual TCRs with disease status, and machine learning were combined to predict cytomegalovirus infection status. A later analysis re-analyzed previously published TCR beta repertoires from 600 to 850 donors and added high-resolution HLA genotyping to study TCR occurrence patterns. Rather than drawing on any new phenotypic data, the later analysis identified candidate immune exposures from TCR beta sequences and the way those sequences occurred across donors. An earlier analysis of about 600 of the donors used high-throughput TCR beta sequencing to judge whether each TCR beta V gene segment behaved as functional or pseudogenic. Donor age, sex, ethnicity and CMV serostatus were compiled alongside the repertoire data. Genome-wide SNP genotypes for about 65% of the 666 donors were used in a later genetic analysis, which treated that subset as a discovery cohort. All discovery cohort repertoires had been generated on a single sequencing platform. HLA typing covered class I and class II loci at four-digit resolution. Typing coverage varied by locus: about 629-640 donors for A, B, C, DRB1 and DQB1; roughly 510 for DQA1; over 600 for DPA1; 450 to 480 for DPB1. Because of strong linkage in the cohort, roughly five DR-DQ haplotypes were treated as single units for association and clustering. On average, around 240,000 unique TCR beta nucleotide sequences were sequenced per donor among 350 to 400 genotyped donors of the cohort, with about 17% of those sequences being non-productive. Overall study results and their limits: In a later analysis, several top co-occurrence clusters were reported to appear linked to parvovirus B19, influenza, CMV and Epstein-Barr virus. Presence/absence analyses assumed roughly uniform sequencing depth across donors, an assumption that may not hold. A later analysis associated 15,000 to 20,000 TCR beta sequences with specific HLA alleles at a false discovery rate of 0.05. According to the authors, the approach could potentially be generalized to other disease states and immunological phenotypes. In vitro tests confirmed that a few of the cytomegalovirus-associated TCR beta chains recognize cytomegalovirus antigens. In a later analysis, the rate of TCR association differed among HLA loci, with DRB1 alleles having the most associated TCRs and HLA-C alleles having the fewest. In a later analysis, HLA-associated TCR beta chains showed more clonal expansion and lower generation probabilities than non-associated chains that were equally common. Most TCR sequences were seen in very few donors, while some public TCRs were found in many individuals. A later analysis found that most CMV-associated TCR beta chains appeared HLA-restricted, with HLA associations seemingly driven largely by CMV exposure. Because HLA typing was missing for some donors at each locus, association tests included only the typed subset. In the study, some 160 TCR beta chains were listed as associated with cytomegalovirus. Broadly in line with IMGT annotations, most TCR beta V segments showed up in productive rearrangements about 87% or about 30% of the time in an earlier analysis of roughly 590 of the donors. Strong co-occurrence of HLA alleles, especially DR and DQ, made assigning TCR associations to individual alleles difficult. The earlier analysis of around 600 of the donors excluded roughly 17 rarely observed V segments, including chromosome 9 orphons, because counts were too low. A further reported finding was that TCR beta sequences accurately predicted the HLA-A and HLA-B alleles for most subjects in the first cohort. A cluster of highly shared sequence variants was judged likely to be a technical artifact of the sequencing pipeline. In a later genetic analysis, fewer N-insertions in productive TCRs were reported among donors in an Asian-associated ancestry cluster than the roughly 700-donor mean. Cytomegalovirus status was reported to be diagnosed by the classifier with high specificity and sensitivity in both the original and validation cohorts. Only TCR beta chains were sequenced in this cohort, and the absence of alpha or paired-chain data limited detectable features. An association between a missense DCLRE1C variant and V-gene and J-gene trimming of TCR beta chains was found in a later genetic analysis and replicated in an independent cohort. For the cohort, immune exposure information was limited to CMV serostatus. Correlated functional status among segregating V segments might reflect linkage disequilibrium, but an unknown experimental factor could not be ruled out.

To prepare the library, the immunoSEQ multiplex PCR assay was applied. For the multiplex PCR, a mixture combining 60 forward primers for TCR Vbeta segments and 13 reverse primers for TCR Jbeta segments was used. A multiplex PCR assay on genomic DNA amplified the CDR3 region of rearranged TCR beta genes. Amplified TCR beta libraries were sequenced as 87-base-pair reads on the Illumina HiSeq System. The authors' pipeline ran thus. A later analysis tallied 75 million to 95 million unique TCR beta chains across the 666 repertoires, and some 12 million of those chains were shared by two or more donors. To remove PCR and sequencing errors, raw reads were error-corrected and collapsed into unique sequences using a nearest-neighbor algorithm that merged closely related sequences. V, D and J gene segments were assigned by aligning CDR3 sequences to IMGT reference sequences. For a sequence to be retained, a match of at least six nucleotides to both a V gene segment and a J gene segment was required. Rearrangements were called productive when the CDR3 lacked stop codons and stayed in frame with V and J; all others were non-productive. Following IMGT convention, CDR3 was defined as the stretch from the second conserved V-encoded cysteine to the conserved J-encoded phenylalanine. The earlier analysis of about 590 of the donors excluded sequences that lacked an unambiguous match to a single V gene segment. An earlier analysis of fewer than 750 of the donors classified V segments as functional when productive rearrangements were above 56.7% and as segregating when the standard deviation between donors was above 5%. To diagnose cytomegalovirus status from the catalog of TCR beta chain sequences, a statistical classification framework was built. In a later analysis, TCR nucleotide sequences were compared against IMGT/GENE-DB human TR gene sequences so that V and J genes could be assigned. Using the TCRdist pipeline, a later analysis assigned CDR3 sequences along with most-parsimonious VDJ recombination scenarios. In a later analysis, each TCR beta chain was defined by its CDR3 amino acid sequence together with its V-gene family, and reads lacking a unique V-gene family were excluded. To address suspected cross-contamination and a sequencing artifact, a later analysis removed 592 highly shared, low-generation-probability nucleotide sequences. In a later analysis, a clonal expansion index for each public chain was calculated from normalized within-repertoire ranks of inferred template counts. Generation probabilities in a later analysis came from a VDJ recombination model fitted to out-of-frame rearrangements, and those results were checked against IGoR. A later analysis scored TCR-TCR, TCR-HLA and TCR-CMV co-occurrence with hypergeometric tests, applying a repertoire-size bias correction to TCR pairs. False discovery rates were estimated in a later analysis by permuting HLA or CMV assignments 20 times. In a later analysis, co-occurring TCRs were grouped using DBSCAN, and TCRdist sequence similarity was added for clustering within HLA-allele-positive subsets. Co-occurrence clustering excluded repertoires with fewer than 30,000 or more than 120,000 public chains, plus five with anomalous nucleotide sharing. Imported from immuneACCESS, the table was reduced by TCRdb to in-frame sequences with V and J called. These copies leave out some clones; in studies compared against another copy, an unresolved V gene accounts for under half, and the cause of the remainder is not known. V and J calls plus clone size are reproduced from that table; the DNA served to infer D and trimming. The sample records tens of thousands of clones, roughly 71% of which are singletons. The ten largest clonotypes hold approximately 23% of the sample.

The cohort comprised around 690 healthy bone marrow donors. At the time of sampling, all cohort members were nominally healthy, though unrecorded immune exposures were likely present. The donor was CMV seropositive and was included in the group of 289 seropositive cohort members. A peripheral blood sample was provided by each donor, and peripheral blood mononuclear cells were used for TCR beta sequencing. The Qiagen DNeasy Blood Extraction Kit was used to extract genomic DNA from the blood cell samples. A word on this clone: Its antigen target is currently unknown. No per-base quality is available; no much larger clone lies one base away.

This receptor was identified in a man in his forties or fifties in good health and CMV-seropositive. Material: PBMCs.

CDR3 region: CASRPRDTLGEQYF. The bases read TGTGCCAGCAGACCCCGGGACACCCTGGGCGAGCAGTACTTC. This receptor chain uses TRBV6-5 and TRBJ2-7, and TRBD1 may be the D gene, going by 6 matching bases. The germline V gene supplies CDR1 MNHEY and CDR2 SVGAGI. V and J lose 6 bases and 6 bases, and a span of 18 bases separates them. The CDR3 spans 14 residues, from the cysteine through the phenylalanine. The retained sequence is limited to the CDR3, 42 bases, with the frame set at the first base.